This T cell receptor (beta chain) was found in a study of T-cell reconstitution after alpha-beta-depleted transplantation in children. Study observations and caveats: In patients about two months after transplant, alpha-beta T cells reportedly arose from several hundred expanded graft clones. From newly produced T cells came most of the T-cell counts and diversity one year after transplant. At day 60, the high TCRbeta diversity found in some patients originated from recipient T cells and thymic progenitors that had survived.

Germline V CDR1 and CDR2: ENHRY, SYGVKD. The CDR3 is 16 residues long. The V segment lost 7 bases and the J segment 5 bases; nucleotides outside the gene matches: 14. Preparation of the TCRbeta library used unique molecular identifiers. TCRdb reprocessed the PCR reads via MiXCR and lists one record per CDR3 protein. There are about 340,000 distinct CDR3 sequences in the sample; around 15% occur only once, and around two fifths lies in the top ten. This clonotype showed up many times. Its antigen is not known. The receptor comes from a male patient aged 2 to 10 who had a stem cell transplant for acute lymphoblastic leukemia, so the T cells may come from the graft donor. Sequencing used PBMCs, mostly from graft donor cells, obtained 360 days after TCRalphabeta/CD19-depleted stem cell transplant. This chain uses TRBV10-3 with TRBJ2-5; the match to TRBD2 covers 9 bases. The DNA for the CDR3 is TGTGCCATCAAGAAGACGACTAGCGGCGAGGGTGAGACCCAGTACTTC. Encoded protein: CAIKKTTSGEGETQYF.